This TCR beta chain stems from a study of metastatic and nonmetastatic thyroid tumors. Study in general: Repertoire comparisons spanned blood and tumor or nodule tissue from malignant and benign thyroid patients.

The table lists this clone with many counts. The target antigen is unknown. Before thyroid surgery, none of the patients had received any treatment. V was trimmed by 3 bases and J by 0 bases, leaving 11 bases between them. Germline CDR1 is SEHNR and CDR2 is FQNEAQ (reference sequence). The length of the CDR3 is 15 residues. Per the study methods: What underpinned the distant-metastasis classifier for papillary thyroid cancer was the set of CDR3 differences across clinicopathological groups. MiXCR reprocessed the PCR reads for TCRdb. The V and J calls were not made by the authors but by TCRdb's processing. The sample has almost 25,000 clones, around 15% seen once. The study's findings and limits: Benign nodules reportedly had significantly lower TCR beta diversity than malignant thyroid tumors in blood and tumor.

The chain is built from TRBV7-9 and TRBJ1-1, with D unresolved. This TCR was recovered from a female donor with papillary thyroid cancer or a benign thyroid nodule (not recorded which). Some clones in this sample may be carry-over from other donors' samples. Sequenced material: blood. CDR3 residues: CASSLRREMNTEAFF. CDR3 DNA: TGTGCCAGCAGCTTGCGACGGGAAATGAACACTGAAGCTTTCTTT.